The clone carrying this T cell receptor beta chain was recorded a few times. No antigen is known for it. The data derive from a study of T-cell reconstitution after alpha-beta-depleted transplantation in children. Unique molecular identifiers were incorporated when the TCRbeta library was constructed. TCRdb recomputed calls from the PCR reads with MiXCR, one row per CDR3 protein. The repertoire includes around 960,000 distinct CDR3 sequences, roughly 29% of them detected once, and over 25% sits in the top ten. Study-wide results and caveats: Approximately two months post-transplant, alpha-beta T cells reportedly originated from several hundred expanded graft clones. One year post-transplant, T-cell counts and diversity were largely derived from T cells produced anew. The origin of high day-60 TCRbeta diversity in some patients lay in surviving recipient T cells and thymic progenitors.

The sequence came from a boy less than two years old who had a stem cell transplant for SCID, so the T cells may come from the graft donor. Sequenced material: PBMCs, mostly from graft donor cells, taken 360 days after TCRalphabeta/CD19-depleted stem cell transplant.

The CDR3 DNA sequence: TGTGCCAGCAGCCAACCTTTACGGGACGGGCGTAATGAGCAGTTCTTC. Translation gives CASSQPLRDGRNEQFF. The V and J genes are TRBV3-1 and TRBJ2-1; TRBD1 or TRBD2 may be the D gene (5 bases each). Germline V lookup: CDR1 LGHDT, CDR2 YNNKEL (reference sequence). The CDR3 length is 16 residues. Deletions cut 2 bases from V and 7 bases from J, with 18 bases between.